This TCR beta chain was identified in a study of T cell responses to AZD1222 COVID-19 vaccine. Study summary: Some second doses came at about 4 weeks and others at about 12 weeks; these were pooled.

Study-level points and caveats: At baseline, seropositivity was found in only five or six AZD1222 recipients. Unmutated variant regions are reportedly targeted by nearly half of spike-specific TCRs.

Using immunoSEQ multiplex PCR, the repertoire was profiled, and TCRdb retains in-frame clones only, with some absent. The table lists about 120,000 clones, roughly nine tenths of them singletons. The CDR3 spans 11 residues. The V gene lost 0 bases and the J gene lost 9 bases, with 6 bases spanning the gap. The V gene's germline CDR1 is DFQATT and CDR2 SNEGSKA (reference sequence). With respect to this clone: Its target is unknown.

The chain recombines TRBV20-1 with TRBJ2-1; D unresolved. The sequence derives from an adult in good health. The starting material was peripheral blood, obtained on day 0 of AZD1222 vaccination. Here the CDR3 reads CSARELLEQFF. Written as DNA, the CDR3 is TGCAGTGCTAGAGAATTACTTGAGCAGTTCTTC.